One sample yielded the 13 T cell receptor beta chains listed below, sequenced in a study of shared clonotypes between healthy human individuals. Data came from immunoSEQ multiplex PCR; TCRdb stores just in-frame clones and leaves some out. The table records about 1,900,000 clones, over 85% of them present only once. Terminally differentiated effector memory CD45RA+ cells were left out of the naive CD8 fraction, which was CD45RO-negative and positively selected for CCR7. Material for sequencing was naive CD8+ T cells sorted from blood. All receptors derive from a man in his late teens or twenties in good health.

This clone appeared a single time. The chain carries TRBV4-2 and TRBJ2-1; the D gene could be TRBD1 or TRBD2 (6 bases each). The V end was cut by 0 bases, the J end by 7 bases, with 10 bases between. CDR1 and CDR2 (germline): LGHNA, YNFKEQ. The length of the CDR3 is 14 residues. The CDR3 DNA is TGTGCCAGCAGCCAAGACCGAGGGGGGAATGAGCAGTTCTTC. Translated, it gives CASSQDRGGNEQFF.

V is TRBV7-8 and J is TRBJ2-4; D tentatively fits TRBD1 or TRBD2 (5 bases each). This CDR3 contains 14 residues. Germline V lookup: CDR1 SGHVS, CDR2 FQNEAQ. With 1 base removed from V and 3 bases from J, the gap between germline ends came to 7 bases. As DNA, the CDR3 is TGTGCCAGCAGCTTAGATGGGGGCAAAAACATTCAGTACTTC. Protein sequence: CASSLDGGKNIQYF.

J is TRBJ2-7 and V is TRBV27; a possible D gene is TRBD2 (6 bases). The CDR3 length is 15 residues. Looked up from germline, CDR1 is MNHEY and CDR2 is SMNVEV (reference sequence). V was shortened by 3 bases and J by 1 base, with 13 bases between the two germline ends. CDR3 nucleotides: TGTGCCAGCAGTTTTGGTAGCGGACAATCCTACGAGCAGTACTTC. Translation: CASSFGSGQSYEQYF.

This chain joins TRBV5-4 and TRBJ2-3; D unresolved. The CDR3 consists of 13 residues. V dropped 1 base and J dropped 2 bases, with 5 bases sitting between them. Germline V gene data show CDR1 as SGHNT and CDR2 as YYREEE (reference sequence). The CDR3 loop reads CASSLPPTDTQYF. In nucleotides, the CDR3 is TGTGCCAGCAGCTTGCCCCCCACAGATACGCAGTATTTT.

CDR3 amino acids: CASSLDGREGWLNTEAFF. Written as DNA, the CDR3 is TGTGCCAGCAGCTTGGATGGGAGGGAGGGTTGGCTGAACACTGAAGCTTTCTTT. The J gene is TRBJ1-1, the V gene TRBV5-5; the D is unclear. The length of the CDR3 is 18 residues. CDR1 and CDR2 (germline): SGHKS, YYEKEE (reference sequence). V was pared by 0 bases and J by 0 bases, with 18 bases between.

The chain has TRBV30 and TRBJ2-1; a weak D match, TRBD2 (6 bases). The length of the CDR3 is 14 residues. V lost 4 bases and J lost 8, with 18 bases in between. The germline gives CDR1 GTSNPN, CDR2 SVGIG (reference sequence). DNA for the CDR3: TGTGCCTGGACCACCAGCGGGCCAAGGGATGAGCAGTTCTTC. It is translated as CAWTTSGPRDEQFF.

The chain recombines TRBV15 with TRBJ1-2, with D maybe TRBD1 (5 bases). The V gene's germline CDR1 is LNHNV and CDR2 YYDKDF (reference sequence). Trimming removed 3 bases from V and 4 bases from J, with 9 bases in between. This CDR3 has 13 residues. CDR3 sequence reads: CATSSEGFYGYTF. The CDR3 DNA is TGTGCCACCAGCAGTGAGGGGTTCTATGGCTACACCTTC. Filled out from reference TRBV15 and TRBJ1-2, the complete variable domain reads DAMVIQNPRYQVTQFGKPVTLSCSQTLNHNVMYWYQQKSSQAPKLLFHYYDKDFNNEADTPDNFQSRRPNTSFCFLDIRSPGLGDTAMYLCATSSEGFYGYTFGSGTRLTVV.

J is TRBJ2-7 and V is TRBV16; the D gene is possibly TRBD1 (5 bases). CDR1 KGHSY and CDR2 FQNENV come from the germline V gene. V was cut by 0 bases and J by 3 bases, with 15 bases left in between. This CDR3 has 16 residues. CDR3 in amino acids: CASSQSKGQENYEQYF. The CDR3 DNA sequence: TGTGCCAGCAGCCAATCGAAGGGGCAGGAGAACTACGAGCAGTACTTC.

The chain uses TRBV28 and TRBJ1-1; D remains unclear. The CDR3 extends over 13 amino acids. The V end lost 3 bases, the J end lost 5 bases, and 10 bases lay between the germline ends. Germline values: CDR1 MDHEN, CDR2 SYDVKM. The CDR3 is CASSLVGGTEAFF. The CDR3 DNA sequence: TGTGCCAGCAGTTTGGTCGGAGGAACTGAAGCTTTCTTT.

This chain uses TRBV20-1 with TRBJ1-4; no clear D. The CDR3 has 11 residues. The V gene's germline CDR1 is DFQATT and CDR2 SNEGSKA (reference sequence). The CDR3 sequence: CGCPGNEKLFF. DNA for the CDR3: TGCGGGTGCCCGGGTAATGAAAAACTGTTTTTT.

This clone occurred once. The chain recombines TRBV5-5 with TRBJ2-7; 8 bases fit TRBD1. Germline-derived CDR1 and CDR2 are SGHKS and YYEKEE (reference sequence). CDR3 length: 15 amino acids. V was clipped by 0 bases and J by 0 bases; unmatched bases: 2. CDR3 DNA: TGTGCCAGCAGCTTGGGGACAGGGAGCTCCTACGAGCAGTACTTC. Protein product: CASSLGTGSSYEQYF.

In nucleotides, the CDR3 is TGTGCCAGCAGTACGGGGCCCAGCTCTGGAAACACCATATATTTT. Its translation: CASSTGPSSGNTIYF. The V call is TRBV6-5, the J call TRBJ1-3, with a tentative D call TRBD1 (5 bases). CDR3 size: 15 residues. From germline, CDR1 is MNHEY and CDR2 SVGAGI. With 5 bases removed from V and 0 bases from J, the gap between germline ends came to 11 bases.

The sample holds one count of this clone. The chain uses TRBV14 and TRBJ2-1; TRBD1 matches at 9 bases. V lost 0 bases to trimming and J lost 8 bases; unmatched junction nucleotides: 11. Germline loops: CDR1 SGHDN, CDR2 FVKESK. The CDR3 is 17 amino acids. The DNA for the CDR3 is TGTGCCAGCAGCCAAGATTTAGGAACAGGGGGCAGGGATGAGCAGTTCTTC. Translating gives CASSQDLGTGGRDEQFF.